This T cell receptor (beta chain) was retrieved from a study of control samples from healthy donors and cancer patients. Here immunoSEQ multiplex PCR was the method, and the copy in TCRdb shows in-frame clones only, minus some. Of roughly 450,000 clones listed, around nine tenths are singletons. The CDR3 extends over 14 amino acids. J gave up 3 bases and V 5 bases, and 2 bases lay outside the gene matches. Germline lookup yields CDR1 KGHSH and CDR2 LQKENI. Sample: PBMCs. This chain uses TRBV18 with TRBJ2-7, with 12 bases lining up with TRBD2. This receptor was taken from a man in his forties or fifties with head and neck cancer. As DNA, the CDR3 is TGTGCCAGCTCAACGGGACTAGCGGGCTACGAGCAGTACTTC. Encoded protein: CASSTGLAGYEQYF.